These 4 T cell receptor beta chains were sequenced from one sample in a study of blood T cell repertoires in COVID-19. Assay used: immunoSEQ multiplex PCR; TCRdb lists only in-frame clones, some missing. The table has 30,000 to 40,000 clones, around 92% seen once. The sequenced sample consisted of peripheral blood. Source of these receptors: a woman older than 75 with acute or convalescent COVID-19.

The genes are TRBV2 and TRBJ1-5; 9 nucleotides agree with TRBD1. There are 18 residues in the CDR3. Trimming cost V 5 bases and J 3 bases; bases outside gene matches: 14. Germline CDR1 reads SNHLY; CDR2 reads FYNNEI. CDR3 amino acids: CASSLRDRVFLNNQPQHF. CDR3 coding DNA: TGTGCCAGCAGTTTGCGGGACAGGGTATTTTTAAACAATCAGCCCCAGCATTTT.

V and J are TRBV7-3 and TRBJ1-2; tentatively, D is TRBD1 (5 bases). Germline lookup yields CDR1 SGHTA and CDR2 FQGTGA. Trimming took off 4 bases at V and 8 bases at J, with 14 bases between the two ends. The CDR3 runs 13 residues. The CDR3 DNA reads as TGTGCCAGCAGCTCCCGAGAAGGGGAAGGCTACACCTTC. Its translation: CASSSREGEGYTF.

This CDR3 reads CASIRSRGANTEAFF. As DNA, the CDR3 is TGTGCCAGCATCCGAAGTCGGGGGGCGAACACTGAAGCTTTCTTT. The V and J genes are TRBV2 and TRBJ1-1, with D perhaps matching TRBD1 (6 bases). The germline V and J ends were trimmed by 7 bases and 1 base, with 16 bases remaining between them. The CDR3 is 15 amino acids. Germline-derived CDR1 and CDR2 are SNHLY and FYNNEI.

V is TRBV3-1 (or the pseudogene TRBV3-2) and J is TRBJ1-5, with D tentatively TRBD1 (5 bases). This CDR3 is built from 14 residues. V lost 2 bases and J lost 7, with 12 bases in between. Germline V gives CDR1 LGHDT, CDR2 YNNKEL (reference sequence). The CDR3 sequence: CASSQRGSQQPQHF. The CDR3 region has the DNA TGTGCCAGCAGCCAAAGGGGTTCTCAACAGCCCCAGCATTTT.